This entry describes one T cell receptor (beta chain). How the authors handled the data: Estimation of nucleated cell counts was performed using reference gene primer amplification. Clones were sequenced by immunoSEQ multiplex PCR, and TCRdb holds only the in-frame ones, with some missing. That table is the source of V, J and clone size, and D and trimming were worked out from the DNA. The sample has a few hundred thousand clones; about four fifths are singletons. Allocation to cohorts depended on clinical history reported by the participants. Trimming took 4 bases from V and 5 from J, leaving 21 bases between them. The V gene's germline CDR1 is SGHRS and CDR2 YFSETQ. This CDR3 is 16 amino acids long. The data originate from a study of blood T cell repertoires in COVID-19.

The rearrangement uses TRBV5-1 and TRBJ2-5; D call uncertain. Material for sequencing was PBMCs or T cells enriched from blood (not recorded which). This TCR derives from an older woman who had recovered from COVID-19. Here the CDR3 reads CASSPGTATLGETQYF. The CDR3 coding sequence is TGCGCCAGCAGCCCCGGTACTGCGACCCTGGGCGAGACCCAGTACTTC.